This TCR beta chain is from a study of cytomegalovirus exposure and HLA in healthy donors. Worth noting for this clone: No antigen is known for it.

Findings and limits, study-wide: Common viral pathogens seemed to be connected with several of the most significant clusters, according to a later analysis.

In the PCR, 60 Vbeta and 13 Jbeta primers were used. Profiling relied on immunoSEQ multiplex PCR, and the TCRdb table lists in-frame clones only, not all of them. This table lists 100,000 to 150,000 clones. V dropped 0 bases and J dropped 5; count of bases not matched to a gene: 9. The CDR3 covers 16 residues. CDR1 and CDR2 from the germline V gene are SGHDT and YYEEEE. The chain uses TRBV5-6 and TRBJ2-3; 7 bases are a match to TRBD2. The material sequenced was PBMCs. This TCR derives from a woman aged 40-49 years in good health and CMV-seronegative. CDR3: CASSLAGREGKDTQYF. CDR3 sequence (DNA): TGTGCCAGCAGCTTGGCGGGCAGGGAGGGGAAAGATACGCAGTATTTT.